The T cell receptor beta chain described here comes from a study of tumor-infiltrating lymphocytes in primary liver carcinoma. Whole-study context: Regardless of tissue type, samples showed similar yields of roughly 3.65 to 8 million productive TCRbeta reads.

The study co-extracted DNA and RNA from roughly 20-30 mg of unsorted bulk tissue. Infection with HBV was chronic in patients; they were treatment-naive. Viable tumor cell content exceeded 80% in every tumor sample. The germline V gene has CDR1 SGHRS and CDR2 YFSETQ. Germline trimming cut 3 bases from V and 4 bases from J; bases unmatched to any gene: 3. This CDR3 is built from 13 residues. The authors made TCR beta cDNA from approximately 500 ng total RNA with a constant-region primer. Slightly modified ARM-PCR, run as three nested multiplex PCR rounds, produced the TCR beta libraries. Two initial PCR rounds of roughly 10 cycles each paired TRBV1-TRBV30 forward primers with a C-beta reverse primer. TCRdb re-derived calls from the multiplex PCR reads in MiXCR, one entry per CDR3 protein. The sample contains tens of thousands of distinct CDR3 sequences, over 55% of which appear only once. This clonotype came up many times.

The rearrangement uses TRBV5-1 and TRBJ1-1, with 7 bases matching TRBD1. This sequence originates from a woman in her sixties or seventies with primary liver carcinoma and hepatitis B virus infection. The sequencing sample was made of liver tumor tissue from sampling region 4. Subset indicated: tumor region T4, right-lateral pole. The CDR3 DNA reads as TGCGCCAGCAGCTACGACAGGGCCACTGAAGCTTTCTTT. This sequence encodes CASSYDRATEAFF.